These T cell receptor beta chains were read from a single sample in a study of T cells in localized non-small cell lung cancer. Profiled with immunoSEQ multiplex PCR; TCRdb holds only in-frame clones, not every one. Of 50,000 to 65,000 clones listed, about four fifths are singletons. This specimen consisted of PBMCs, obtained before any cancer treatment. These receptors originate from a man aged 35 to 69 with stage II lung adenocarcinoma. Each CDR3 is given without its conserved first and last residue.

v_gene,j_gene,CDR3aa
TRBV14,TRBJ2-2,ASSQGSLASGELF
TRBV6-1,TRBJ1-2,ASSYNYGYT
TRBV5-6,TRBJ1-5,ASSFQGNQPQH
TRBV9,TRBJ2-2,ASSVVGQGAFLGELF
TRBV6-1,TRBJ2-7,ASSGGQVPYEQY
TRBV5-1,TRBJ2-7,ASSLGPSGTGNEQY
TRBV6-1,TRBJ2-5,ASSEWGGLLQETQY
TRBV6-5,TRBJ2-5,ASRSGLQETQY
TRBV11-2,TRBJ2-7,ASSLDLRREQY
TRBV5-1,TRBJ2-7,ASSLSPGPYEQY
TRBV7-9,TRBJ1-5,ASSSGDNQPQH
TRBV2,TRBJ2-1,ASSPGDEQF
TRBV6-4,TRBJ2-1,ASSVSGRPSSYNEQF
TRBV19,TRBJ1-1,ASSQLGHTEAF
TRBV5-6,TRBJ1-2,ASSLTGPYGYT
TRBV18,TRBJ1-5,ASSPPTGEKGQPQH
TRBV10-3,TRBJ2-7,AITKGQAYEQY
TRBV4-2,TRBJ2-1,ASSRLAAFSSYNEQF
TRBV19,TRBJ1-4,ASSIGQAMAKLF
TRBV10-3,TRBJ1-1,AISGTVLTEAF
TRBV18,TRBJ1-1,ASSSGQGAGTEAF
TRBV7-2,TRBJ2-1,ASSPGLHNEQF
TRBV19,TRBJ1-5,ASKRAGNSNQPQH
TRBV4-2,TRBJ2-2,ASSSNGPGGNTGELF
TRBV6-1,TRBJ1-2,ASSEGPGGNYGYT
TRBV19,TRBJ1-3,ASSMDRSNTIY
TRBV18,TRBJ1-4,ASSLPGTGREKLF
TRBV4-1,TRBJ1-2,ASSQDPQGGTYGYT
TRBV5-1,TRBJ2-3,ASSLANPSTDTQY
TRBV30,TRBJ2-3,AWIRDVRRDRTDTQY
TRBV7-9,TRBJ2-5,ASSLMETQY
TRBV30,TRBJ2-7,AWIRTIRENEQY
TRBV30,TRBJ2-3,AWGRGRTDTQY
TRBV4-3,TRBJ2-7,ASSQDPTGTYEQY
TRBV30,TRBJ1-2,AWSVGGGGYT
TRBV11-3,TRBJ2-6,ASRNPGQGGSGANVLT
TRBV11-2,TRBJ2-1,ASSLSGLATEQF
TRBV6-6,TRBJ2-3,ASSLAGGSDTQY
TRBV6-1,TRBJ2-7,ASYRDGTYEQY
TRBV7-9,TRBJ1-1,ASSLEGESEAF
TRBV6-5,TRBJ1-2,ASGQDPSYGYT
TRBV30,TRBJ1-1,AWHSNTEAF
TRBV10-1,TRBJ2-1,ASEGVENEQF
TRBV14,TRBJ1-1,ASSLMNTEAF
TRBV19,TRBJ1-2,ASSIESGVGGYT
TRBV11-2,TRBJ1-1,ASSLGDRGRAF
TRBV4-2,TRBJ1-1,ASSQETGVNTEAF
TRBV28,TRBJ2-1,ASRAGAASGGDEQF